Listed here are 18 T cell receptor beta chains from one sample, sequenced in a study of T cells in Graves' hyperthyroidism and ophthalmopathy. Regions amplified from RNA transcripts were the TCR beta CDR3 regions. An initial round of RT-PCR targeting the TCR CDR3 relied on the HTBI primer set. MiXCR, applied by TCRdb to the multiplex PCR reads, yields one record per CDR3 protein. Among approximately 620,000 distinct CDR3 sequences listed, roughly 16% were seen once. The source material was blood. These receptors came from a woman aged 40-49 years with Graves' ophthalmopathy.

The V and J genes are TRBV12-3 or TRBV12-4 and TRBJ2-2; 9 nucleotides align to TRBD2. The CDR3 consists of 15 residues. V dropped 4 bases and J dropped 7; count of bases not matched to a gene: 7. The CDR3 region has the DNA TGTGCCAGCAGTTCCCGCGGGGGGGGAGACGGGGAGCTGTTTTTT. Amino acid sequence: CASSSRGGGDGELFF.

In this sample, this clonotype turned up many times. The V and J genes are TRBV2 and TRBJ2-3, with 10 positions matching TRBD2. This CDR3 region has 16 residues. In germline, CDR1 is SNHLY, CDR2 FYNNEI. Trimming took 3 bases from V and 4 from J; bases not matched to a gene: 7. CDR3 DNA: TGTGCCAGCAGTGACCCGGGACTAGCGTCGGCAGATACGCAGTATTTT. Amino acid sequence: CASSDPGLASADTQYF.

This clonotype appeared a few times. This chain links TRBV6-1 with TRBJ2-7; D is uncertain. V lost 0 bases and J 10 bases, leaving 22 bases between the germline ends. CDR1 is MNHNS, CDR2 SASEGT, per germline. The CDR3 consists of 16 residues. This chain's CDR3 is CASSEAVNWQQSRQYF. The CDR3 nucleotides are TGTGCCAGCAGTGAAGCGGTAAACTGGCAGCAATCTCGACAGTACTTC.

This clonotype came up many times. The chain carries TRBV29-1 and TRBJ2-7, with unresolved D. CDR3 length: 12 residues. Deletions cut 6 bases from V and 0 bases from J, with 9 bases between. CDR1 SQVTM and CDR2 ANQGSEA come from the germline V gene. This chain's CDR3 is CSVRGDSYEQYF. The CDR3 nucleotides are TGCAGCGTACGCGGTGACTCCTACGAGCAGTACTTC.

This clonotype was counted many times. The rearrangement uses TRBV20-1 and TRBJ1-1, with D hard to call. V was clipped by 0 bases and J by 5 bases, with 13 bases between them. The length of the CDR3 is 14 residues. In germline, CDR1 is DFQATT, CDR2 SNEGSKA (reference sequence). CDR3 protein: CSARDGSWGTEAFF. In nucleotides, the CDR3 is TGCAGTGCTAGAGACGGGAGTTGGGGAACTGAAGCTTTCTTT.

This clonotype appeared many times. The chain employs TRBV18 and TRBJ2-1; TRBD1 might be the D (6 bases). The V gene lost 0 bases and the J gene lost 10 bases, with 13 bases spanning the gap. In germline, CDR1 is KGHSH, CDR2 LQKENI. There are 14 residues in the CDR3. The CDR3 DNA is TGTGCCAGCTCACCACCTAGTACCACAGGGGAGCAGTTCTTC. Its translation is CASSPPSTTGEQFF. Filled out from reference TRBV18 and TRBJ2-1, the complete variable domain reads NAGVMQNPRHLVRRRGQEARLRCSPMKGHSHVYWYRQLPEEGLKFMVYLQKENIIDESGMPKERFSAEFPKEGPSILRIQQVVRGDSAAYFCASSPPSTTGEQFFGPGTRLTVL.

This clonotype was seen at least ten times. The chain has TRBV20-1 and TRBJ2-1; D may be TRBD1 or TRBD2 (5 bases each). Trimming removed 3 bases from V and 9 bases from J, with 9 bases in between. Germline V gene sequence: CDR1 DFQATT, CDR2 SNEGSKA (reference sequence). The CDR3 loop spans 11 amino acids. This CDR3 is CSASPGGEQFF. Here the CDR3 DNA reads TGCAGTGCTAGCCCTGGGGGTGAGCAGTTCTTC.

There are many counts of this clonotype. This chain uses TRBV20-1 with TRBJ2-1, with 10 bases identical to TRBD2. Germline loops: CDR1 DFQATT, CDR2 SNEGSKA (reference sequence). With V trimmed by 3 bases and J by 0 bases, 8 bases remained unmatched. The CDR3 contains 17 residues. CDR3 loop: CSARYSGGPSSYNEQFF. The CDR3 nucleotides read TGCAGTGCTAGGTATAGCGGGGGGCCCAGCTCCTACAATGAGCAGTTCTTC.

In this sample, this clonotype turned up many times. The CDR3 loop is CASSFSADTYEQYF. The DNA for the CDR3 is TGTGCCAGCAGTTTTTCCGCGGATACCTACGAGCAGTACTTC. The genes are TRBV12-3 or TRBV12-4 and TRBJ2-7, with D hard to call. The germline V and J ends were trimmed by 3 bases and 2 bases, with 11 bases remaining between them. There are 14 residues in the CDR3.

There are many counts of this clonotype. The rearrangement links TRBV18 to TRBJ2-1; 7 bases fit TRBD1. The trim removed 3 bases at V and 9 bases at J, leaving 14 bases unmatched. This CDR3 contains 16 residues. CDR1 is KGHSH and CDR2 is LQKENI in the germline V gene. CDR3: CASSPPGQLPLGEQFF. CDR3 bases: TGTGCCAGCTCACCTCCGGGACAGCTTCCCCTGGGTGAGCAGTTCTTC.

This clonotype was observed at least ten times. J is TRBJ1-2 and V is TRBV2; 9 bases line up with TRBD1. The CDR3 is made up of 18 amino acids. The V segment lost 4 bases and the J segment 0 bases; nucleotides outside the gene matches: 12. Germline loops: CDR1 SNHLY, CDR2 FYNNEI. CDR3 residues: CASSGFPGTGSSNYGYTF. The CDR3 nucleotides are TGTGCCAGCAGTGGGTTCCCCGGGACAGGGAGTTCTAACTATGGCTACACCTTC.

The chain is built from TRBV18 and TRBJ2-7; TRBD2 is a possible D gene (5 bases). Germline CDR1 KGHSH, CDR2 LQKENI. The CDR3 consists of 13 residues. The ends were cut back, 3 bases at V and 5 bases at J, with 11 bases in the middle. The CDR3 nucleotides read TGTGCCAGCTCACCGTTAACTAGGGACGAGCAGTACTTC. This gives the protein CASSPLTRDEQYF.

In its sample, this clonotype was seen a few times. The chain is built from TRBV7-9 and TRBJ1-3; D is undetermined. The CDR3 has 14 residues. Germline loops: CDR1 SEHNR, CDR2 FQNEAQ (reference sequence). V was shortened by 5 bases and J by 0 bases, with 8 bases between the two germline ends. This chain's CDR3 is CASSAGLSGNTIYF. For the CDR3, the DNA is TGTGCCAGCAGCGCTGGGCTCTCTGGAAACACCATATATTTT.

This clonotype was recorded many times. The CDR3 DNA is TGTGCCAGCAGCCCTACCCCCGGCGGCATGCCCACTGAAGCTTTCTTT. Translating gives CASSPTPGGMPTEAFF. The chain carries TRBV7-9 and TRBJ1-1; D gene unclear. This CDR3 comprises 16 residues. The V gene lost 5 bases and the J gene lost 4 bases, with 20 bases spanning the gap. The germline CDR1 and CDR2 sequences are SEHNR and FQNEAQ (reference sequence). Supplemented by reference TRBV7-9 and TRBJ1-1, the full variable domain reads DTGVSQNPRHKITKRGQNVTFRCDPISEHNRLYWYRQTLGQGPEFLTYFQNEAQLEKSRLLSDRFSAERPKGSFSTLEIQRTEQGDSAMYLCASSPTPGGMPTEAFFGQGTRLTVV.

This chain uses TRBV15 with TRBJ2-5; TRBD2 matches 7 bases. V trimming: 5 bases; J trimming: 4 bases; junction bases outside the gene matches: 4. Germline loops: CDR1 LNHNV, CDR2 YYDKDF (reference sequence). This CDR3 contains 13 residues. Written as DNA, the CDR3 is TGTGCCACCAGCCGACAGCGGGGAGAGACCCAGTACTTC. It is translated as CATSRQRGETQYF.

Notes on this clonotype: The germline gene is not matched at one end of the junction; a read error may be the cause. The gene calls are TRBV2 and TRBJ1-6; D call uncertain. The CDR3 runs 13 residues. Germline-derived CDR1 and CDR2 are SNHLY and FYNNEI. In DNA, the CDR3 is TGTGCCAGCAGGGATTCCTTTAATTCACCCCTCCACTTT. Amino acids: CASRDSFNSPLHF.

This clonotype appeared a few times. The chain is built from TRBV6-1 and TRBJ1-2; maybe TRBD1 (6 bases). There are 13 residues in the CDR3. Germline V gene sequence: CDR1 MNHNS, CDR2 SASEGT. The V end lost 6 bases, the J end lost 8 bases, and 16 bases lay between the germline ends. The CDR3 is CASSMGGAYGYTF. The CDR3 region has the DNA TGTGCCAGCAGCATGGGGGGGGCGTACGGCTACACCTTC.

This clonotype was detected ten times or more. The chain uses TRBV13 and TRBJ2-7; D gene unclear. The CDR3 sequence is 13 residues long. Germline V gives CDR1 PRHDT, CDR2 FYEKMQ (reference sequence). The V end lost 1 base, the J end lost 4 bases, and 8 bases lay between the germline ends. The CDR3 reads CASSLEAAYEQYF. The CDR3 DNA reads as TGTGCCAGCAGCTTAGAGGCAGCTTACGAGCAGTACTTC.